This TCR beta chain was documented in a study of Graves' ophthalmopathy and Graves' hyperthyroidism. General observations from the study: The majority of expanded thyroid clonotypes above 0.001 frequency also occurred in blood. Discrimination between ophthalmopathy and stable hyperthyroidism by a 13-signature model showed about 86% sensitivity and roughly 80% specificity.

The study amplified TCR beta CDR3 regions using RNA transcripts. RT-PCR was first run with HTBI primers, then multiplex PCR in a second round. MiXCR was run by TCRdb on the multiplex PCR reads, yielding one entry per CDR3 protein. Of about 590,000 distinct CDR3 sequences in the sample, less than 45% are singletons; the top ten hold about 4%. Many counts were recorded for this clonotype. Its target is not known. New diagnoses, under 2 months' duration, and ages 18 to 65 characterized the hyperthyroidism patients. Diagnosis was based on clinical symptoms, serum thyroxine, TRAb, thyroid ultrasound and orbital computed tomography. This clonotype was sampled from an adult man with Graves' hyperthyroidism. The source material was peripheral blood or thyroid tissue (not recorded which).

The CDR3 here is CASSLKGATNTEAFF. In DNA, the CDR3 is TGCGCCAGCAGCTTGAAGGGGGCGACGAACACTGAAGCTTTCTTT. The gene calls are TRBV5-1 and TRBJ1-1, with 7 bases fitting TRBD1. Trimming cost V 1 base and J 1 base; bases outside gene matches: 4. The CDR3 length is 15 residues. Germline values: CDR1 SGHRS, CDR2 YFSETQ.